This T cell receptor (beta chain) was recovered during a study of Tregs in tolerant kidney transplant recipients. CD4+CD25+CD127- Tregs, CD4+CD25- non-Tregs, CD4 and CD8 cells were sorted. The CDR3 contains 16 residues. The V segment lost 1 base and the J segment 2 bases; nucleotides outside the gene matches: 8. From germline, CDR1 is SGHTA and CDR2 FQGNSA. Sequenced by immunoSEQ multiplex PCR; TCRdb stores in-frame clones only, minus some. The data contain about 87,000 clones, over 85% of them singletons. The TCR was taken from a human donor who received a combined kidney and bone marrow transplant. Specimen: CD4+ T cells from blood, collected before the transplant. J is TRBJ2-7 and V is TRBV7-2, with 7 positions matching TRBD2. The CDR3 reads CASSLDSAGTTYEQYF. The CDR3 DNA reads TGTGCCAGCAGCTTAGATTCAGCGGGAACCACCTACGAGCAGTACTTC.